The rows below give T cell receptor beta chains drawn from one sample of a study of blood T cell repertoires in COVID-19. Generated by immunoSEQ multiplex PCR, the TCRdb table keeps only in-frame clones and is missing some. The table lists some 330,000 clones, roughly 88% of them singletons, with around 5% in the top ten. Sequenced sample: PBMCs or T cells enriched from blood (not recorded which). These receptors all come from a man aged 30 to 45 who had recovered from COVID-19. CDR3s include the opening cysteine and the closing phenylalanine or tryptophan. The order of the fields is V gene, J gene, CDR3 protein.

TRBV4-2	TRBJ1-6	CASSQITGQSYNSPLHF
TRBV13	TRBJ1-4	CASSLFRGDEKLFF
TRBV7-9	TRBJ2-3	CASSAASGGTDTQYF
TRBV21-1	TRBJ1-4	CASSKAGTGWGNEKLFF
TRBV6-1	TRBJ2-7	CASSEAGGVPGPYEQYF
TRBV5-1	TRBJ2-2	CASSIGQGEGTGELFF
TRBV7-9	TRBJ1-2	CASRAGTGTYGYTF
TRBV4-1	TRBJ2-7	CASSQDQGSSYEQYF
TRBV4-1	TRBJ1-2	CASSQEKQDRGRHGYTF
TRBV7-9	TRBJ2-7	CASSYGQSGGEQYF
TRBV10-3	TRBJ2-7	CAISARQGVNEQYF
TRBV24-1	TRBJ2-7	CATSLTGDIYEQYF
TRBV11-2	TRBJ2-5	CASSLGLAGGLKTQYF
TRBV9	TRBJ2-3	CASTSAGGHSDTQYF
TRBV5-4	TRBJ1-5	CASSHDRDQPQHF
TRBV19	TRBJ1-1	CASSVQGGLNTEAFF
TRBV5-4	TRBJ1-2	CASSGRTGGYYGYTF
TRBV18	TRBJ1-3	CASSPAGTGVNTIYF
TRBV7-3	TRBJ2-5	CASSLLAGGRETQYF
TRBV5-6	TRBJ1-2	CASSSRLQSYGYTF
TRBV7-6	TRBJ2-1	CASSTRGYNEQFF
TRBV28	TRBJ2-5	CASSSPGRGETQYF
TRBV19	TRBJ1-3	CASSHPTGAGNTIYF
TRBV15	TRBJ2-3	CATSRGGTSGDPQYF
TRBV28	TRBJ1-5	CASYTGLGNQPQHF